This TCR beta chain was captured in a study of T cell responses to AZD1222 COVID-19 vaccine. Study-level findings and limits: CD4 TCRs covered the whole spike, strongest at regions 160-218 and 743-854.

Germline trimming cut 7 bases from V and 1 base from J; bases unmatched to any gene: 10. Germline lookup yields CDR1 LNHDA and CDR2 SQIVND (reference sequence). CDR3 size: 17 residues. Worth noting for this clone: Its antigen is unknown.

Sequencing was performed with immunoSEQ multiplex PCR; in TCRdb, only in-frame clones are kept and a portion is missing. The table lists about 140,000 clones, around 92% of them singletons. This receptor was identified in an adult who received the AZD1222 COVID-19 vaccine. The sample here was peripheral blood, taken 28 days after the second AZD1222 dose. The chain employs TRBV19 and TRBJ1-1; 12 bases map to TRBD1. CDR3 sequence: CASKEGTGGAGNTEAFF. Here the CDR3 DNA reads TGTGCCAGTAAGGAGGGGACAGGGGGCGCGGGGAACACTGAAGCTTTCTTT.